This T cell receptor (beta chain) is from a study of CD8 T cells in ankylosing spondylitis. This clonotype came up a few times. The antigen remains undetermined. General observations from the study: The authors reported significant enrichment of disease-linked clones in matched ankylosing spondylitis synovial fluid. Seven to nine highly homologous variants formed a TCR beta motif that appeared characteristic of ankylosing spondylitis blood.

This CDR3 has 15 residues. Per the germline V gene, CDR1 is SGHRS and CDR2 is YFSETQ. V shed 4 bases and J shed 1 base, with 11 bases lying between them. Library preparation for TCR beta used quantitative 5'-RACE with molecular barcodes. TCRdb itself ran the 5' RACE reads through MiXCR, one entry per CDR3 protein. This table holds some 400,000 distinct CDR3 sequences, about a fifth found once. The sequence was collected from a male donor with ankylosing spondylitis. Sample: blood, either unsorted or a sorted T cell fraction (not recorded which). The chain employs TRBV5-1 and TRBJ2-2; D is unresolved. The CDR3 protein is CASSPAEMNTGELFF. The CDR3 DNA reads as TGCGCCAGCAGCCCGGCCGAGATGAACACCGGGGAGCTGTTTTTT.